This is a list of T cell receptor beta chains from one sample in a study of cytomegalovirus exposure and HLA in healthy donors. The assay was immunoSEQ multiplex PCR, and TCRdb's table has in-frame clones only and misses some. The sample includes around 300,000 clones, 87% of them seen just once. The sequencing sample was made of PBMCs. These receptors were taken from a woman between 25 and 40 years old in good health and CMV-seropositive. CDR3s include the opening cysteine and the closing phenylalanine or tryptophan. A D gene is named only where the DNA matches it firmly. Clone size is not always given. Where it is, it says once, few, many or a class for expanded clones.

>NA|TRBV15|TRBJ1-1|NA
CATSRGGSNTEAFF
TGTGCCACCAGCAGAGGCGGCAGTAACACTGAAGCTTTCTTT
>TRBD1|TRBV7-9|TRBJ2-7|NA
CASSSAGTGAYEQYF
TGTGCCAGCAGCTCGGCCGGGACAGGGGCCTACGAGCAGTACTTC
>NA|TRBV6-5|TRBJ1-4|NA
CASRTSVATNEKLFF
TGTGCCAGCAGGACCTCGGTGGCAACTAATGAAAAACTGTTTTTT
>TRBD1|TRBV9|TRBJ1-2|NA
CASSTGGDGYTF
TGTGCCAGCAGCACAGGGGGCGATGGCTACACCTTC
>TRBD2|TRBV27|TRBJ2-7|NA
CASGTSRIYEQYF
TGTGCCAGCGGGACTAGCAGAATCTACGAGCAGTACTTC
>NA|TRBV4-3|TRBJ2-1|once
CASSQVGDNEQFF
TGCGCCAGCAGCCAAGTGGGAGACAATGAGCAGTTCTTC
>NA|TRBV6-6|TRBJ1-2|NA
CASSYQADGYTF
TGTGCCAGCAGTTACCAAGCTGATGGCTACACCTTC
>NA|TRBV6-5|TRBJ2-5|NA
CASSIQETQYF
TGTGCCAGCAGTATACAAGAGACCCAGTACTTC
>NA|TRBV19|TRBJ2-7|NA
CASSLAGRTYEQYF
TGTGCCAGTAGTTTGGCGGGGCGAACCTACGAGCAGTACTTC
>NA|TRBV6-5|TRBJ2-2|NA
CASSYQPNTGELFF
TGTGCCAGCAGTTACCAACCGAACACCGGGGAGCTGTTTTTT
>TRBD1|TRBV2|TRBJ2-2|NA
CASSETSRAGGDGELFF
TGTGCCAGCAGTGAAACAAGTAGGGCAGGGGGCGACGGGGAGCTGTTTTTT
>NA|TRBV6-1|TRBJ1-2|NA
CASSPAGALYGYTF
TGTGCCAGCAGTCCCGCCGGGGCCCTTTATGGCTACACCTTC
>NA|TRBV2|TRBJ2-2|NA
CASSLQGNTGELFF
TGTGCCAGCAGTCTCCAGGGCAACACCGGGGAGCTGTTTTTT
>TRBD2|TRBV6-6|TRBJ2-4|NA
CATRSGRASKNIQYF
TGTGCCACCCGTAGCGGGAGGGCCTCCAAAAACATTCAGTACTTC
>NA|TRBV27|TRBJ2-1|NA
CASSLKDWRDSEQFF
TGTGCCAGCAGTTTGAAGGATTGGAGAGACAGTGAGCAGTTCTTC
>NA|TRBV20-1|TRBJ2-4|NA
CSAPVRNIQYF
TGCAGTGCTCCGGTGCGAAACATTCAGTACTTC
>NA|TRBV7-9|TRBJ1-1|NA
CASSSTDGTEAFF
TGTGCCAGCAGCTCCACGGACGGGACTGAAGCTTTCTTT
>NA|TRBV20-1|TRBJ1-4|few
CSVGWSEKLFF
TGCAGTGTCGGTTGGAGTGAAAAACTGTTTTTT
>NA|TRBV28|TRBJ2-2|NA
CASSFIRTGELFF
TGTGCCAGCAGTTTTATTAGAACCGGGGAGCTGTTTTTT
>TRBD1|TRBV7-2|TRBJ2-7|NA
CASSVPGTGAYEQYF
TGTGCCAGCAGCGTCCCCGGGACAGGGGCCTACGAGCAGTACTTC
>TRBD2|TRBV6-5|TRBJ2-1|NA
CASSYEREARYNEQFF
TGTGCCAGCAGTTACGAGCGGGAGGCTCGCTACAATGAGCAGTTCTTC
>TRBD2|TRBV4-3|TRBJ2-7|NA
CASSRGAGGRGYEQYF
TGCGCCAGCAGCAGAGGAGCGGGGGGGCGGGGTTACGAGCAGTACTTC
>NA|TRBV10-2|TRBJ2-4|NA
CASSGLAMGTELNIQYF
TGCGCCAGCAGTGGTCTAGCGATGGGGACCGAACTAAACATTCAGTACTTC
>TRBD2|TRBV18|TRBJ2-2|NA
CASSPIAGTNTGELFF
TGTGCCAGCTCACCCATAGCGGGGACGAACACCGGGGAGCTGTTTTTT
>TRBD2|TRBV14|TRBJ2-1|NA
CASSLSSGPYNEQFF
TGTGCCAGCAGCTTGTCTAGCGGACCCTACAATGAGCAGTTCTTC
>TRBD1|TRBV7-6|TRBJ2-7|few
CASSKSGTGSYEQYF
TGTGCCAGCAGCAAATCCGGGACAGGGAGCTACGAGCAGTACTTC
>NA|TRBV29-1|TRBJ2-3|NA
CSARGWGRGADTQYF
TGCAGCGCCCGGGGGTGGGGGCGAGGTGCAGATACGCAGTATTTT
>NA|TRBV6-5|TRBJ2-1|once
CASSYSTPGNVDEQFF
TGTGCCAGCAGTTACTCTACTCCGGGGAATGTTGATGAGCAGTTCTTC
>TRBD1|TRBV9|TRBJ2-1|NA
CASSVVGTGGYNEQFF
TGTGCCAGCAGCGTAGTGGGAACAGGGGGATACAATGAGCAGTTCTTC
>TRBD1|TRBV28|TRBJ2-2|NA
CASSLVDRAGGELFF
TGTGCCAGCAGTTTGGTGGACAGGGCTGGCGGGGAGCTGTTTTTT
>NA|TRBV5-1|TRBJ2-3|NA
CASSLPSSGGIRDTQYF
TGCGCCAGCAGCTTACCCAGCTCAGGGGGGATTCGGGATACGCAGTATTTT
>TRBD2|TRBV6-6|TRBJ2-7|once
CASSRTSGKYEQYF
TGTGCCAGCAGCAGGACTAGCGGGAAATACGAGCAGTACTTC
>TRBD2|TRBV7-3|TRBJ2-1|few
CASSLGSGMSDYNEQFF
TGTGCCAGCAGCTTAGGTAGCGGGATGTCGGACTACAATGAGCAGTTCTTC
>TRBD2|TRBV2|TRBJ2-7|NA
CASSVGGGSSYEQYF
TGTGCCAGCAGTGTTGGGGGAGGGTCTAGCTACGAGCAGTACTTC